Included here is one TCR beta chain sequence, with context. Sequencing was performed with immunoSEQ multiplex PCR; in TCRdb, only in-frame clones are kept and a portion is missing. The table has over 45,000 clones, roughly 89% seen once. The data stem from a study of OX40 agonist ivuxolimab in advanced cancers. The CDR3 is 18 residues long. The sample consisted of CD4+ or CD8+ T cells sorted from blood, taken in a trial of the OX40 agonist ivuxolimab. J is TRBJ1-5 and V is TRBV21-1; the D call in the table, TRBD1, was not verified against the DNA. TRBV21-1 is shown as a pseudogene. The receptor's source is an adult with an advanced solid tumor such as melanoma, head and neck, liver or kidney cancer. CDR3 in amino acids: CASRWNSDRGGYNQPQHF. CDR3 sequence (DNA): TGTGCCAGCAGATGGAACTCGGACAGGGGGGGATACAATCAGCCCCAGCATTTT.